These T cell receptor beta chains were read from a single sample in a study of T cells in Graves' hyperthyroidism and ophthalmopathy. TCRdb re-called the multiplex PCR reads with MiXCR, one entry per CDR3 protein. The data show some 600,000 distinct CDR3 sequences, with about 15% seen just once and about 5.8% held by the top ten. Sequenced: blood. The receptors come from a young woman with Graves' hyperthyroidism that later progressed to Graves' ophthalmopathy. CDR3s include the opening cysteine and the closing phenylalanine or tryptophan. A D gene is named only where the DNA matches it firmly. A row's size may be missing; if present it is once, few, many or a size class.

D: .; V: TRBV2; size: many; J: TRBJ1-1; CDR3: CASSELEAFF; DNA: TGTGCCAGCAGTGAGCTGGAAGCTTTCTTT
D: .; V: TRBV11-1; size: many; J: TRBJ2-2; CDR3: CASSLNTYTGELFF; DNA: TGTGCCAGCAGCTTAAACACGTACACCGGGGAGCTGTTTTTT
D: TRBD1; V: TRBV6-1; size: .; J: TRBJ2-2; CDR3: CAANPGTVTGELFF; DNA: TGTGCCGCCAACCCCGGGACAGTTACCGGGGAGCTGTTTTTT
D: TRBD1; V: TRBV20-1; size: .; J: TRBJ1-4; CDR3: CSARGPQQGAGEKLFF; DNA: TGCAGTGCTAGAGGCCCCCAACAGGGGGCGGGAGAAAAACTGTTTTTT
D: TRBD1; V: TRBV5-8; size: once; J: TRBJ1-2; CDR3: CASSYDRGQIGSGNYGYTF; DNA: TGTGCCAGCAGTTATGACAGGGGGCAAATCGGGTCCGGAAACTATGGCTACACCTTC
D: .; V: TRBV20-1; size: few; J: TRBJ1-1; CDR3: CSAIQGFDTEAFF; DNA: TGCAGTGCTATACAGGGTTTCGACACTGAAGCTTTCTTT
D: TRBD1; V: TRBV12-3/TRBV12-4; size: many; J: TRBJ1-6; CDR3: CASSPTGGDSPLHF; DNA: TGTGCCAGCAGTCCGACAGGGGGCGATTCACCCCTCCACTTT
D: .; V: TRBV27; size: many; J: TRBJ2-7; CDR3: CASSLTRGQTAGWQYF; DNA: TGTGCCAGCAGTCTCACCCGAGGACAGACAGCGGGTTGGCAGTACTTC
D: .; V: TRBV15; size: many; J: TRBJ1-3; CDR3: CATSRGQGGDTIYF; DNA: TGTGCCACCAGCAGAGGGCAGGGTGGAGACACCATATATTTT
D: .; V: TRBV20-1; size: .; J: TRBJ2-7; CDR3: CSARDRSEGRSYEQYF; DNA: TGCAGTGCTAGAGATCGTTCCGAAGGCCGCTCCTACGAGCAGTACTTC
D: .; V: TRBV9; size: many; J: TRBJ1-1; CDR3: CASEGGLNTEAFF; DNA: TGTGCCAGCGAGGGGGGTCTCAACACTGAAGCTTTCTTT
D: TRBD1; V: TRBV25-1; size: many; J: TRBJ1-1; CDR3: CASSELGEGQKNTEAFF; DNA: TGTGCCAGCAGTGAATTGGGTGAGGGACAGAAGAACACTGAAGCTTTCTTT
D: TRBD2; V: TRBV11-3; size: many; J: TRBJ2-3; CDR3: CASSSGLANTDTQYF; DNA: TGTGCCAGCAGCTCCGGACTAGCCAACACAGATACGCAGTATTTT
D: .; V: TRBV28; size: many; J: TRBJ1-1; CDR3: CASSYREEAFF; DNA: TGTGCCAGCAGTTACAGGGAGGAAGCTTTCTTT
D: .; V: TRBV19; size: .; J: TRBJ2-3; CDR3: CASSIGLTTDTQYF; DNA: TGTGCCAGTAGTATAGGGCTCACCACAGATACGCAGTATTTT
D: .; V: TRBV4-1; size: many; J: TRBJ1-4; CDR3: CASSRAGRPINEKLFF; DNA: TGCGCCAGCAGCCGCGCTGGAAGACCTATTAATGAAAAACTGTTTTTT
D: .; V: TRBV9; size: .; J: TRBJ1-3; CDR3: CASSVSQGYSGNTIYF; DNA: TGTGCCAGCAGCGTATCACAGGGTTACTCTGGAAACACCATATATTTT
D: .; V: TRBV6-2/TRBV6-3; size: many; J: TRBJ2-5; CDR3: CASSYSGLLQETQYF; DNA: TGTGCCAGCAGTTACTCGGGGCTGCTCCAAGAGACCCAGTACTTC
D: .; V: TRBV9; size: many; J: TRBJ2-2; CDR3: CASSVTSHLDTGELFF; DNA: TGTGCCAGCAGCGTAACCTCCCATTTGGACACCGGGGAGCTGTTTTTT
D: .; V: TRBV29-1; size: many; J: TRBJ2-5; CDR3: CSVVTSGETQYF; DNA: TGCAGCGTTGTTACGTCAGGGGAGACCCAGTACTTC
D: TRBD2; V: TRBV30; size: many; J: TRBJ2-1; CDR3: CAWTSGSNEQFF; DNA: TGTGCCTGGACTAGCGGGAGTAATGAGCAGTTCTTC
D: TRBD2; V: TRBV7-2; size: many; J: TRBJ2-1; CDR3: CASRGGTSGPVSYNEQFF; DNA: TGTGCCAGCAGGGGGGGGACTAGCGGCCCAGTCAGCTACAATGAGCAGTTCTTC
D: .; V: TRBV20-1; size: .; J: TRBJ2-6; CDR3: CSATEEGVGANVLTF; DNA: TGCAGTGCTACCGAGGAAGGGGTTGGGGCCAACGTCCTGACTTTC
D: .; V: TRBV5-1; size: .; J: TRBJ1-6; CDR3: CASSLLKPGQMGSPLHF; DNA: TGCGCCAGCAGCTTACTTAAGCCGGGACAAATGGGTTCACCCCTCCACTTT
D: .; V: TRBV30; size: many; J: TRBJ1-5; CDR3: CAWSKGIGNQPQHF; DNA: TGTGCCTGGAGTAAGGGAATTGGGAATCAGCCCCAGCATTTT
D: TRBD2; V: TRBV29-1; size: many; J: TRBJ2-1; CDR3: CSVEALSGRAYNEQFF; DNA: TGCAGCGTGGAGGCCCTTAGCGGGAGGGCCTACAATGAGCAGTTCTTC
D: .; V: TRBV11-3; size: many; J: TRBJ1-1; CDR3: CASSLDRDGVTEAFF; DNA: TGTGCCAGCAGCTTAGATCGGGATGGGGTCACTGAAGCTTTCTTT
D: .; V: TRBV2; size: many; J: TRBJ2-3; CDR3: CASSEHSPGTQASFTDTQYF; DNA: TGTGCCAGCAGTGAACACTCCCCGGGGACACAGGCCAGCTTCACAGATACGCAGTATTTT
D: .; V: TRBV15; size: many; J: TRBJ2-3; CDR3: CATSTVRPDTQYF; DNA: TGTGCCACCAGCACCGTACGGCCAGATACGCAGTATTTT
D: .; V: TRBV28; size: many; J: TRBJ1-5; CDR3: CASSLSEQGRKPQHF; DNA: TGTGCCAGCAGTTTATCGGAACAGGGTAGGAAGCCCCAGCATTTT
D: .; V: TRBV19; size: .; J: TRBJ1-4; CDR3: CASGTNAKKLFF; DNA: TGTGCCAGCGGGACCAACGCTAAAAAACTGTTTTTT
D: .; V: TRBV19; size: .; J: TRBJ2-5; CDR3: CASSIDPGYGQETQYF; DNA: TGTGCCAGTAGTATAGATCCGGGGTACGGGCAAGAGACCCAGTACTTC
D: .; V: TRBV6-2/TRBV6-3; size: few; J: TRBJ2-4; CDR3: CASSYQGNIQYF; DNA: TGTGCCAGCAGTTACCAGGGAAACATTCAGTACTTC
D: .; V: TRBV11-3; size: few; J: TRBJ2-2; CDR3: CASKWGQGGGTGELFF; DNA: TGTGCCAGCAAATGGGGTCAGGGAGGAGGCACCGGGGAGCTGTTTTTT
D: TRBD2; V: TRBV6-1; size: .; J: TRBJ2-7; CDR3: CASSMYLAGSSYEQYF; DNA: TGTGCCAGCAGTATGTATCTAGCGGGGAGCTCCTACGAGCAGTACTTC
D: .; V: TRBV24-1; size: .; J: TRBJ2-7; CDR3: CATKQGSREQYF; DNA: TGTGCCACTAAACAGGGTAGTCGCGAGCAGTACTTC
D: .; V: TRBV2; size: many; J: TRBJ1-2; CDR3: CASSEMTGAGYTF; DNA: TGTGCCAGCAGTGAAATGACAGGTGCGGGCTACACCTTC
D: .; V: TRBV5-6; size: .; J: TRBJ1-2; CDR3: CASSLVSPGTVTF; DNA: TGTGCCAGCAGCTTGGTTTCCCCCGGGACGGTCACCTTC
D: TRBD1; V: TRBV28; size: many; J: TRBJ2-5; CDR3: CASSLGGQGITETQYF; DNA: TGTGCCAGCAGTTTAGGCGGACAGGGGATTACAGAGACCCAGTACTTC
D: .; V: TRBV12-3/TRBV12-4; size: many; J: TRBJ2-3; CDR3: CASSLRTSHKRADTQYF; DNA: TGTGCCAGCAGTCTCCGGACTTCCCACAAACGGGCAGATACGCAGTATTTT
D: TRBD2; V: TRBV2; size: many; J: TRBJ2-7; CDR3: CASPVTSGDQQYF; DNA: TGTGCCAGCCCCGTGACTAGCGGAGATCAGCAGTACTTC
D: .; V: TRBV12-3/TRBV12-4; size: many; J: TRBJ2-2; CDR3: CASRAMDRNTGELFF; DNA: TGTGCCAGCAGGGCTATGGACAGGAACACCGGGGAGCTGTTTTTT
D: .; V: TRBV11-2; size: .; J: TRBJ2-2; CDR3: CASSSRPLVFF; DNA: TGTGCCAGCAGCTCGCGGCCTCTGGTGTTTTTT
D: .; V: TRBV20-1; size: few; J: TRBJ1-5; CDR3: CSAREPFGGNQPQHF; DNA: TGCAGTGCTAGAGAACCCTTTGGGGGCAATCAGCCCCAGCATTTT
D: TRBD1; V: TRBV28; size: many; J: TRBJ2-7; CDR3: CASSRGTGYEQYF; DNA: TGTGCCAGCAGTCGCGGGACAGGCTACGAGCAGTACTTC